Listed below are T cell receptor beta chains from one sample, sequenced in a study of T cells in pancreatic ductal adenocarcinoma. Repertoires were generated with immunoSEQ multiplex PCR, while TCRdb's copy carries only in-frame clones and drops some. Of about 4,600 clones detected, about 71% appear once; the ten largest clones hold approximately 14%. The sequenced sample was pancreatic tumor tissue. The receptors were sampled from a human donor with pancreatic ductal adenocarcinoma. CDR3s include the opening cysteine and the closing phenylalanine or tryptophan. The D gene is left open where the match is weak. Only part of the rows carry a size: once, few, many, or a class if the clone is expanded.

v_call	cdr3_length	j_call	d_call	clone_size	cdr3_nt	cdr3_aa
TRBV5-5	15	TRBJ1-2	TRBD1	.	TGTGCCAGCAGCTTGGCCGGGACAGTCTCGTATGGCTACACCTTC	CASSLAGTVSYGYTF
TRBV7-2	13	TRBJ2-7	TRBD1	.	TGTGCCAGCAGCCGGGACAGGGGACACGAGCAGTACTTC	CASSRDRGHEQYF
TRBV4-3	18	TRBJ2-5	TRBD2	.	TGCGCCAGCAGCCAAGATCGGGGGGGGCAAGGAAAAAAAGAGACCCAGTACTTC	CASSQDRGGQGKKETQYF
TRBV6-5	15	TRBJ1-6	TRBD1	.	TGTGCCAGCAGTCTAGGGGGCTACACTAATTCACCCCTCCACTTT	CASSLGGYTNSPLHF
TRBV5-6	15	TRBJ2-7	TRBD1	.	TGTGCCAGCAGCTTTATAGGACAGGGTAGCAACGAGCAGTACTTC	CASSFIGQGSNEQYF
TRBV5-1	16	TRBJ2-4	.	.	TGCGCCAGCAGCTTGAATAACCCGGGGGTTGGAAACATTCAGTACTTC	CASSLNNPGVGNIQYF
TRBV15	16	TRBJ2-2	.	.	TGTGCCACCAGCAGAGGGAATTTGGCGGCAGGCGGGGAGCTGTTTTTT	CATSRGNLAAGGELFF
TRBV4-3	14	TRBJ2-7	.	medium-sized	TGCGCCAGCAGCCAAGATAGGGCTTCTAGAGAGCAGTACTTC	CASSQDRASREQYF
TRBV4-2	17	TRBJ2-3	.	.	TGTGCCAGCAGCCAAGATGAGCCAGGGATAGGCACAGATACGCAGTATTTT	CASSQDEPGIGTDTQYF
TRBV5-8	14	TRBJ1-1	.	.	TGTGCCAGCAGCTTCAGGGGTGATAGGACTGAAGCTTTCTTT	CASSFRGDRTEAFF
TRBV5-1	13	TRBJ2-3	.	.	TGCGCCAGCAGCTTGGGGAACACAGATACGCAGTATTTT	CASSLGNTDTQYF
TRBV4-1	13	TRBJ2-1	.	.	TGCGCCAGCAGCCAAGATAGGGCCGGGAGGCAGTTCTTC	CASSQDRAGRQFF
TRBV5-1	13	TRBJ2-7	.	.	TGCGCCAGCAGCTTGGAGGATTCCTACGAGCAGTACTTC	CASSLEDSYEQYF